Listed below are T cell receptor beta chains from one sample, sequenced in a study of cytomegalovirus exposure and HLA in healthy donors. Clones were sequenced by immunoSEQ multiplex PCR, and TCRdb holds only the in-frame ones, with some missing. Of about 120,000 clones in the sample, about three quarters were seen once. Sequencing was performed on PBMCs. The receptors here all came from a man aged 30 to 39 in good health and CMV-seronegative. CDR3s include the opening cysteine and the closing phenylalanine or tryptophan. A D gene is named only where the DNA matches it firmly. Only some rows state a clone size, as once, few, many or a class for expanded clones.

TRBV27	TRBJ2-1	.	TRBD2	TGTGCCAGCAGTTCCTCCCTAGCGGCCCTCTACAATGAGCAGTTCTTC	CASSSSLAALYNEQFF
TRBV15	TRBJ1-1	.	.	TGTGCCACCAGCAAGGGAGGAAGCATGAACACTGAAGCTTTCTTT	CATSKGGSMNTEAFF
TRBV28	TRBJ1-5	.	TRBD1	TGTGCCAGCAGCCTCAGGGGGCTAAAGAATCAGCCCCAGCATTTT	CASSLRGLKNQPQHF
TRBV4-3	TRBJ2-3	.	.	TGCGCCAGCAGCCAAGATACGGGGGCAGATACGCAGTATTTT	CASSQDTGADTQYF
TRBV4-3	TRBJ1-6	.	.	TGCGCCAGCAGCCAAGTGGGGGGACTGGGGCCTTCACCCCTCCACTTT	CASSQVGGLGPSPLHF
TRBV6-1	TRBJ2-1	.	TRBD2	TGTGCCAGCAGTGAAGAGGGGACTAGTTTATATGAGCAGTTCTTC	CASSEEGTSLYEQFF
TRBV7-8	TRBJ2-5	.	.	TGTGCCAGCAGCCCGACGGGGGGCGGAGAGACCCAGTACTTC	CASSPTGGGETQYF
TRBV30	TRBJ1-5	.	.	TGTGCCTGGAGTACGGGTCTGAGCAATCAGCCCCAGCATTTT	CAWSTGLSNQPQHF
TRBV6-5	TRBJ1-3	few	.	TGTGCCAGCAGTTACGGTATATCCGGGGGAAACACCATATATTTT	CASSYGISGGNTIYF
TRBV27	TRBJ2-7	once	.	TGTGCCAGCAGTCCGCGGGACGGGACCTACGAGCAGTACTTC	CASSPRDGTYEQYF
TRBV7-2	TRBJ2-7	.	.	TGTGCCAGCAGCCCCCAAAGGGGCCTAACCTACGAGCAGTACTTC	CASSPQRGLTYEQYF
TRBV2	TRBJ1-2	.	.	TGTGCCAGCAATCCACAGGGTCATGGCTACACCTTC	CASNPQGHGYTF
TRBV18	TRBJ1-2	.	.	TGTGCCAGCTCACCTAAGGCGACTGCGAACTATGGCTACACCTTC	CASSPKATANYGYTF
TRBV19	TRBJ2-3	.	.	TGTGCCAGTACTGCCTCAGGGGTTAGCACAGATACGCAGTATTTT	CASTASGVSTDTQYF
TRBV29-1	TRBJ2-5	once	.	TGCAGCGTCCTGACACCCCAAGAGACCCAGTACTTC	CSVLTPQETQYF
TRBV9	TRBJ2-7	.	.	TGTGCCAGCAGCCTCGGACAGAAACCCTACGAGCAGTACTTC	CASSLGQKPYEQYF
TRBV5-6	TRBJ1-1	.	TRBD1	TGTGCCAGCAGCACAGGGGGGCTTGAAGCTTTCTTT	CASSTGGLEAFF
TRBV6-5	TRBJ2-4	.	.	TGTGCCAGCAGGGCTACCCGGGGAGACATTCAGTACTTC	CASRATRGDIQYF